Below, 8 T cell receptor beta chains from the same sample are listed, as sequenced in a study of T cell responses to AZD1222 COVID-19 vaccine. Sequencing used immunoSEQ multiplex PCR; TCRdb keeps in-frame clones, though not all of them. This table has fewer than 100,000 clones, approximately 88% appearing once. Source: peripheral blood, taken 28 days after the second AZD1222 dose. The receptors were gathered from an adult who received the AZD1222 COVID-19 vaccine.

This CDR3 reads CASRAGANVLTF. CDR3 nucleotides: TGTGCCAGCAGAGCGGGGGCCAACGTCCTGACTTTC. The chain recombines TRBV28 with TRBJ2-6; no firm D call. The ends were cut back, 6 bases at V and 4 bases at J, with 4 bases in the middle. CDR3 size: 12 residues. Germline values: CDR1 MDHEN, CDR2 SYDVKM.

The rearrangement links TRBV9 to TRBJ1-1, with TRBD1 matching over 10 bases. The J segment lost 5 bases and the V segment lost 0 bases, leaving 10 bases of the junction unmatched. The length of the CDR3 is 17 residues. Germline CDR1 SGDLS, CDR2 YYNGEE. The DNA for the CDR3 is TGTGCCAGCAGCGTAGAGCCCACTCCGGGACAGGGGACTGAAGCTTTCTTT. Protein: CASSVEPTPGQGTEAFF.

DNA for the CDR3: TGTGCCAGCAGGGAGATCATCACCGGGGAGCTGTTTTTT. Translation gives CASREIITGELFF. This chain joins TRBV28 and TRBJ2-2; D unresolved. Germline CDR1 is MDHEN and CDR2 is SYDVKM. This CDR3 spans 13 amino acids. V lost 6 bases and J lost 4, with 9 bases in between.

The gene calls are TRBV5-1 and TRBJ1-1; 7 bases agree with TRBD1. CDR1 is SGHRS, CDR2 YFSETQ, per germline. The ends lost 4 bases at V and 0 bases at J; junction bases unmatched: 6. The CDR3 runs to 15 residues. The CDR3: CASSIQGTMNTEAFF. In DNA, the CDR3 is TGCGCCAGCAGCATACAGGGGACCATGAACACTGAAGCTTTCTTT. Supplemented by reference TRBV5-1 and TRBJ1-1, the full variable domain reads KAGVTQTPRYLIKTRGQQVTLSCSPISGHRSVSWYQQTPGQGLQFLFEYFSETQRNKGNFPGRFSGRQFSNSRSEMNVSTLELGDSALYLCASSIQGTMNTEAFFGQGTRLTVV.

The rearrangement links TRBV30 to TRBJ2-1; no clear D gene. The germline gives CDR1 GTSNPN, CDR2 SVGIG (reference sequence). Deletions cut 1 base from V and 7 bases from J, with 8 bases between. The CDR3 runs 12 residues. The CDR3 DNA is TGTGCCTGGAGTGCTCTAGTGAATGAGCAGTTCTTC. This gives the protein CAWSALVNEQFF.

The chain recombines TRBV28 with TRBJ1-6; D might be TRBD1 (5 bases). The CDR3 has 15 residues. Germline lookup yields CDR1 MDHEN and CDR2 SYDVKM. V was cut by 6 bases and J by 12 bases, with 21 bases left in between. This chain's CDR3 is CASRGADTVLGPLHF. The CDR3 bases are TGTGCCAGCAGGGGAGCGGACACCGTCCTAGGACCCCTCCACTTT.

The V and J genes are TRBV27 and TRBJ2-3; TRBD2 is a possible D gene (6 bases). The ends were cut back, 4 bases at V and 5 bases at J, with 10 bases in the middle. Germline values: CDR1 MNHEY, CDR2 SMNVEV (reference sequence). CDR3 length equals 13 residues. The CDR3 protein is CASSSPGLDTQYF. The CDR3 nucleotides read TGTGCCAGCAGTTCCCCGGGACTAGATACGCAGTATTTT.

This sequence joins TRBV4-3 and TRBJ1-5; the D is unclear. V lost 4 bases and J lost 6, with 19 bases in between. There are 16 residues in the CDR3. Germline assignment: CDR1 LGHNA and CDR2 YSLEER. As DNA, the CDR3 is TGCGCCAGCAGCCCGGAGAGTAGCCTTTCGGTTCAGCCCCAGCATTTT. Protein sequence: CASSPESSLSVQPQHF.